These T cell receptor beta chains were read from a single sample in a study of spatial heterogeneity in lung cancer. TCRdb processed the 5' RACE reads anew with MiXCR; each CDR3 protein has one entry. The table has roughly 4,400 distinct CDR3 sequences, approximately 24% seen once. Material: PBMCs, obtained at follow-up. The receptors were gathered from a male donor with early-stage non-small cell lung cancer. Each CDR3 is given without its conserved first and last residue. Clone sizes are given selectively: once, few, many, or a class where the clone is expanded.

>TRBV30|TRBJ1-5|.
AWSVRGQGAFSNQPQH
>TRBV5-1|TRBJ2-1|.
ASSLINEQF
>TRBV27|TRBJ2-7|medium-sized
ASTPSWGARAYEQY
>TRBV6-2/TRBV6-3|TRBJ2-1|medium-sized
ASSYVADSGDSSSYNEQF
>TRBV13|TRBJ2-5|.
ASSPGAWETQY
>TRBV6-6|TRBJ2-1|medium-sized
ASSYSQAGGPYNEQF
>TRBV20-1|TRBJ1-6|.
SASRAGPSNSPLH
>TRBV6-1|TRBJ2-7|.
ASSESLAWEQY
>TRBV28|TRBJ2-3|.
ASSPGGAEDTQY
>TRBV4-1|TRBJ1-4|many
ASSRGDRPLSAEKLF
>TRBV5-6|TRBJ2-3|.
ASSSTGTDTQY
>TRBV20-1|TRBJ2-7|large
SARDLASGRAYEQY